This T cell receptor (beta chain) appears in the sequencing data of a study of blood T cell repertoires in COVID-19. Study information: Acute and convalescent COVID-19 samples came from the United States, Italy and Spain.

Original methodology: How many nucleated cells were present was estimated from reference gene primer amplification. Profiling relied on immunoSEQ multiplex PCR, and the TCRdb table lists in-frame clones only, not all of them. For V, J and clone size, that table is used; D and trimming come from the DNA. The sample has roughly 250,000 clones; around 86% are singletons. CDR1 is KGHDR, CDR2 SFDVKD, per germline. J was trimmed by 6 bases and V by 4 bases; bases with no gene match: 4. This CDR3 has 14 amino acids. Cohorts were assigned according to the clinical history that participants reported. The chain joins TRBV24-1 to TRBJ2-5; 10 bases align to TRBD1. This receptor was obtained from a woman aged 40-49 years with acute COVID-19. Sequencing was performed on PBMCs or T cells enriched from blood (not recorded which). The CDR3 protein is CATSDTGQGKTQYF. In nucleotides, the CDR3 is TGTGCCACCAGTGACACGGGACAGGGGAAGACCCAGTACTTC.